These 22 T cell receptor beta chains originate from one sample sequenced in a study of blood T cell repertoires in COVID-19. Clones were read by immunoSEQ multiplex PCR, and TCRdb kept only the in-frame ones, dropping some. The sample includes about 97,000 clones, around four fifths of them seen just once. Source material: peripheral blood. These receptors were taken from a man between 70 and 80 years old with acute or convalescent COVID-19.

The chain joins TRBV11-2 to TRBJ2-7; 13 bases agree with TRBD2. CDR1 is SGHAT, CDR2 FQNNGV, per germline. The CDR3 sequence is 15 residues long. After removal of 5 bases from V and 3 bases from J, the junction contained 4 bases not matched to a gene. The CDR3 loop reads CASSPGTSGNYEQYF. CDR3 in DNA: TGTGCCAGCAGCCCAGGGACTAGCGGGAACTACGAGCAGTACTTC.

Written as DNA, the CDR3 is TGTGCCAGCTCACCGCGAGCGGGAGAGGGCGAGCAGTACTTC. Translation: CASSPRAGEGEQYF. The chain employs TRBV18 and TRBJ2-7; 8 bases match TRBD2. Germline V CDR1 and CDR2: KGHSH, LQKENI. The CDR3 length is 14 residues. V lost 3 bases, J lost 6 bases, and 7 bases stayed unmatched.

This chain joins TRBV11-2 and TRBJ2-7; TRBD1 agrees at 9 bases. Germline CDR1 reads SGHAT; CDR2 reads FQNNGV. The CDR3 extends over 12 amino acids. Unmatched junction bases numbered 2, after V lost 5 bases and J lost 6 bases. CDR3 bases: TGTGCCAGCAGCGGACAGGGGACCGAGCAGTACTTC. It is translated as CASSGQGTEQYF. The full variable domain, with the rest looked up from reference TRBV11-2 and TRBJ2-7, is EAGVAQSPRYKIIEKRQSVAFWCNPISGHATLYWYQQILGQGPKLLIQFQNNGVVDDSQLPKDRFSAERLKGVDSTLKIQPAKLEDSAVYLCASSGQGTEQYFGPGTRLTVT.

The CDR3 DNA sequence: TGTGCCAGTAGTATGACTAGCGGAATCTACGAGCAGTACTTC. Encoded protein: CASSMTSGIYEQYF. The chain employs TRBV19 and TRBJ2-7; the match to TRBD2 covers 9 bases. CDR3 length equals 14 residues. The J segment lost 3 bases and the V segment lost 3 bases, leaving 3 bases of the junction unmatched. The germline gives CDR1 LNHDA, CDR2 SQIVND (reference sequence).

The gene calls are TRBV7-3 and TRBJ1-3, with TRBD1 matching over 8 bases. CDR1 and CDR2 (germline): SGHTA, FQGTGA. J lost 5 bases, V lost 6 bases, and 6 bases had no gene match. The CDR3 is 14 residues long. The CDR3 coding sequence is TGTGCCAGCAGTCCCGGACAGGGTAGAAACACCATATATTTT. This translates into CASSPGQGRNTIYF.

This chain connects TRBV30 to TRBJ1-4, with D perhaps matching TRBD1 (6 bases). Per the germline V gene, CDR1 is GTSNPN and CDR2 is SVGIG (reference sequence). The CDR3 totals 13 residues. V dropped 2 bases and J dropped 8 bases, with 12 bases sitting between them. The CDR3 DNA sequence: TGTGCCTGGAGTAGGGGGACCGGGGAAAAACTGTTTTTT. Residues: CAWSRGTGEKLFF.

The chain links TRBV6-2 or TRBV6-3 to TRBJ2-7; D uncertain. Trimming left V 5 bases short and J 1 base short, with 9 bases between. Germline lookup yields CDR1 MNHEY and CDR2 SVGEGT. This CDR3 contains 13 residues. CDR3 in amino acids: CASSQINSYEQYF. The CDR3 nucleotides are TGTGCCAGCAGTCAGATTAATTCCTACGAGCAGTACTTC.

This chain links TRBV19 with TRBJ2-7; 10 bases map to TRBD2. The CDR3 length is 11 residues. From germline, CDR1 is LNHDA and CDR2 SQIVND (reference sequence). J gave up 7 bases and V 6 bases, and 0 bases lay outside the gene matches. The CDR3 reads CASRAGGEQYF. Here the CDR3 DNA reads TGTGCCAGTAGAGCGGGGGGGGAGCAGTACTTC. Drawing the rest from reference TRBV19 and TRBJ2-7, the complete variable domain is DGGITQSPKYLFRKEGQNVTLSCEQNLNHDAMYWYRQDPGQGLRLIYYSQIVNDFQKGDIAEGYSVSREKKESFPLTVTSAQKNPTAFYLCASRAGGEQYFGPGTRLTVT.

The rearrangement joins TRBV11-2 to TRBJ1-1; D is undetermined. This CDR3 contains 14 residues. Germline V lookup: CDR1 SGHAT, CDR2 FQNNGV. The V gene lost 0 bases and the J gene lost 0 bases, with 5 bases spanning the gap. The CDR3 sequence: CASSLEIMNTEAFF. The CDR3 nucleotides are TGTGCCAGCAGCTTAGAAATCATGAACACTGAAGCTTTCTTT.

This clone was observed a handful of times. The V gene is TRBV7-3, the J gene TRBJ2-3; D call uncertain. The CDR3 is made up of 12 amino acids. Germline loops: CDR1 SGHTA, CDR2 FQGTGA. Trimming removed 5 bases from V and 5 bases from J, with 8 bases in between. CDR3 nucleotides: TGTGCCAGCAGCCGAGGCGGAGATACGCAGTATTTT. It translates to CASSRGGDTQYF.

The chain carries TRBV11-2 and TRBJ2-1; D may be TRBD1 (5 bases). This CDR3 spans 17 amino acids. V was pared by 2 bases and J by 2 bases, with 16 bases between. CDR1 is SGHAT, CDR2 FQNNGV, per germline. The CDR3 DNA follows: TGTGCCAGCAGCTTAATCAGGGTCAGTCAAGCCTACAATGAGCAGTTCTTC. This gives the protein CASSLIRVSQAYNEQFF.

The rearrangement joins TRBV3-1 (or the pseudogene TRBV3-2) to TRBJ1-6; no firm D call. CDR1 and CDR2 from the germline V gene are LGHDT and YNNKEL (reference sequence). The CDR3 consists of 12 residues. The V end lost 4 bases, the J end lost 9 bases, and 7 bases lay between the germline ends. The CDR3 loop reads CASSLAGSPLHF. The DNA for the CDR3 is TGTGCCAGCAGCCTCGCGGGTTCACCCCTCCACTTT.

V gene TRBV6-5 combines with J gene TRBJ1-5, with unresolved D. The germline gives CDR1 MNHEY, CDR2 SVGAGI. V was clipped by 6 bases and J by 7 bases, with 13 bases between them. The length of the CDR3 is 13 residues. The CDR3 region is CASSPDIRQPQHF. CDR3 coding DNA: TGTGCCAGCAGCCCAGACATACGGCAGCCCCAGCATTTT.

The chain links TRBV30 to TRBJ1-1, with a tentative D call TRBD1 (6 bases). Germline CDR1 reads GTSNPN; CDR2 reads SVGIG (reference sequence). V lost 4 bases and J 1 base, leaving 10 bases between the germline ends. CDR3 length equals 13 residues. The CDR3 protein is CAWTIQGNTEAFF. CDR3 DNA sequence: TGTGCCTGGACCATACAGGGGAACACTGAAGCTTTCTTT.

The chain joins TRBV7-3 to TRBJ2-1; 14 bases are shared with TRBD2. The V gene's germline CDR1 is SGHTA and CDR2 FQGTGA. The CDR3 is made up of 16 amino acids. The V and J ends lost 6 bases and 7 bases, in that order; junction bases with no gene match: 8. The DNA of the CDR3 is TGTGCCAGCAGGGCCGCCGGGACTAGCGGGGGAAATGAGCAGTTCTTC. The encoded protein is CASRAAGTSGGNEQFF.

This chain joins TRBV7-9 and TRBJ1-6, with TRBD1 identical over 12 bases. Germline CDR1 is SEHNR and CDR2 is FQNEAQ (reference sequence). This CDR3 region has 18 residues. The V gene end was trimmed by 3 bases and the J gene end by 2 bases; junction bases not matched to a gene: 5. This chain's CDR3 is CASSFLRDRGPYNSPLHF. The DNA of the CDR3 is TGTGCCAGCAGCTTCCTCCGGGACAGGGGGCCCTATAATTCACCCCTCCACTTT.

DNA for the CDR3: TGTGCCAGCAGCCCACAGGGGGGGGATACGCAGTATTTT. Translating it yields CASSPQGGDTQYF. This chain uses TRBV7-2 with TRBJ2-3; D possibly corresponds to TRBD1 (8 bases). V was shortened by 5 bases and J by 6 bases, with 12 bases between the two germline ends. CDR1 and CDR2 (germline): SGHTA, FQGNSA. The CDR3 has 13 residues.

V and J are TRBV4-1 and TRBJ2-3; D is possibly TRBD2 (6 bases). This CDR3 is 15 amino acids long. Germline CDR1 is MGHRA and CDR2 is YSYEKL. V was clipped by 4 bases and J by 4 bases, with 15 bases between them. The CDR3 sequence is CASSPLAWGPDTQYF. DNA for the CDR3: TGCGCCAGCAGCCCCCTAGCGTGGGGCCCAGATACGCAGTATTTT.

The chain couples TRBV18 to TRBJ2-5; D is possibly TRBD1 (5 bases). The CDR3 contains 13 residues. Germline-derived CDR1 and CDR2 are KGHSH and LQKENI. The V gene lost 5 bases and the J gene lost 2 bases, with 9 bases spanning the gap. CDR3 bases: TGTGCCAGCTCATCAGGGTTACAAGAGACCCAGTACTTC. It codes for CASSSGLQETQYF.

The chain employs TRBV27 and TRBJ2-1; 11 bases match TRBD2. The CDR3 loop spans 17 amino acids. The germline gives CDR1 MNHEY, CDR2 SMNVEV (reference sequence). V gave up 5 bases and J gave up 10 bases; unmatched junction bases: 16. The CDR3 DNA sequence: TGTGCCAGCAGTCCTTTAGCGGGAGGGCCTCTGAGGGGGGAGCAGTTCTTC. As protein: CASSPLAGGPLRGEQFF.

The chain recombines TRBV21-1 with TRBJ2-5; the table's D gene call, TRBD1, was not cross checked with the DNA. TRBV21-1 is termed a pseudogene. This CDR3 comprises 15 residues. The CDR3 loop is CASSKDLGPLETQYF. The CDR3 DNA is TGTGCCAGCAGCAAAGATTTGGGGCCCTTAGAGACCCAGTACTTC.

The chain recombines TRBV10-3 with TRBJ2-1; 7 bases fit TRBD2. Germline V gene lookup returns CDR1 ENHRY and CDR2 SYGVKD. J was trimmed by 9 bases and V by 0 bases; bases with no gene match: 5. This CDR3 has 14 residues. The CDR3 region has the DNA TGTGCCATCAGTGAGTCCGGACTAGTCGCTGAGCAGTTCTTC. This gives the protein CAISESGLVAEQFF.